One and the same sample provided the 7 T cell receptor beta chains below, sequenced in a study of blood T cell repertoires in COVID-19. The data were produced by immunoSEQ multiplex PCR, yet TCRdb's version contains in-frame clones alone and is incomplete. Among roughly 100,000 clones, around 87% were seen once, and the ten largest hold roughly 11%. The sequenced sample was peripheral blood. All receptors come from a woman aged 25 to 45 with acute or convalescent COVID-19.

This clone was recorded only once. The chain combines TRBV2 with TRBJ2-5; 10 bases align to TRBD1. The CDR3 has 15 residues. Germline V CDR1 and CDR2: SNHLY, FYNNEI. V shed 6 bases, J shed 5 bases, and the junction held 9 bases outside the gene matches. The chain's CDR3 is CASRPGTGDFETQYF. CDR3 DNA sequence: TGTGCCAGCAGACCCGGGACAGGGGATTTTGAGACCCAGTACTTC.

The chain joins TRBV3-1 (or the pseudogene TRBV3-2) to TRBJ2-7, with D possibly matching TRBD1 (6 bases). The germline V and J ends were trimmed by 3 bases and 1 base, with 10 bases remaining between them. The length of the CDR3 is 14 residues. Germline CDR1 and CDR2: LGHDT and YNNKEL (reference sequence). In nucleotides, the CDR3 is TGTGCCAGCAGCCAGACAGGACAGTCCTACGAGCAGTACTTC. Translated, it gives CASSQTGQSYEQYF.

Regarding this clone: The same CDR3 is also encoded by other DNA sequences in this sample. This chain's CDR3 is CASIPTGTYGYTF. The CDR3 coding sequence is TGTGCCAGCATCCCGACAGGCACGTATGGCTACACCTTC. The J gene is TRBJ1-2, the V gene TRBV6-5, with D perhaps matching TRBD1 (6 bases). Germline loops: CDR1 MNHEY, CDR2 SVGAGI. The CDR3 totals 13 residues. The germline V and J ends were trimmed by 7 bases and 5 bases, with 14 bases remaining between them.

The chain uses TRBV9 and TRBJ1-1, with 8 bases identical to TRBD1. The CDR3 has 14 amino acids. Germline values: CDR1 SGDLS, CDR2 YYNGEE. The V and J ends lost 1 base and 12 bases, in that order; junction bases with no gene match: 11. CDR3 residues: CASSVLPGQARPFF. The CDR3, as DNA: TGTGCCAGCAGCGTACTCCCGGGACAGGCTAGACCTTTCTTT.

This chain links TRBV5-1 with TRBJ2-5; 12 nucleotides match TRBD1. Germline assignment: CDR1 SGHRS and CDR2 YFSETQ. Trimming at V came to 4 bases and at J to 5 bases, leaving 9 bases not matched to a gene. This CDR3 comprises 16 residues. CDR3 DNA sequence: TGCGCCAGCAGCCTCGGGACAGGGGGCGCGATTGAGACCCAGTACTTC. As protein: CASSLGTGGAIETQYF.

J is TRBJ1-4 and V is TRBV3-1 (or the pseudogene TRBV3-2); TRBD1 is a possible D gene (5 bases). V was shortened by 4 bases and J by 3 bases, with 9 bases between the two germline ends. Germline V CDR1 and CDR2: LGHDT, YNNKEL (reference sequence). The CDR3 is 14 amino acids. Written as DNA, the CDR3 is TGTGCCAGCAGCCGTGGGGGGGCTAATGAAAAACTGTTTTTT. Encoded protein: CASSRGGANEKLFF.

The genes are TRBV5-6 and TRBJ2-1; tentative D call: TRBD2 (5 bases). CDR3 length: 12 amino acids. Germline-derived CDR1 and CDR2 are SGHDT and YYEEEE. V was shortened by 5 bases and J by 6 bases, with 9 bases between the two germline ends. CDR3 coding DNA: TGTGCCAGCAGTCCGGCGGGCAATGAGCAGTTCTTC. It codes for CASSPAGNEQFF.